This TCR beta chain was sequenced during a study of T cells in Graves' hyperthyroidism and ophthalmopathy. Whole-study context: The blood sample was taken at first diagnosis, before treatment began. Findings of the study overall: Median prediction lead before ophthalmopathy onset was 6.5 months with the model. Most thyroid clonotypes expanded above 0.001 appeared in blood too.

Trimming took 6 bases from V and 1 from J, leaving 16 bases between them. Germline-derived CDR1 and CDR2 are MDHEN and SYDVKM. The CDR3 length is 16 residues. To note about this clonotype: As yet, its antigen is unknown.

Clinical symptoms, serum thyroxine and TRAb, thyroid ultrasound and orbital computed tomography were used for the diagnoses. RNA transcripts gave rise to amplified TCR beta CDR3 regions. HTBI primers were used for first-round RT-PCR of the TCR CDR3. TCRdb re-analysed the multiplex PCR reads in MiXCR, keeping a single row per CDR3 protein. The table includes hundreds of thousands of distinct CDR3 sequences, 20% to 25% detected once. This receptor was obtained from a man aged 25-40 years with Graves' ophthalmopathy. The chain carries TRBV28 and TRBJ1-5; perhaps TRBD1 as D (6 bases). The sequenced material came from blood. The CDR3 region is CASSGGPGGSNQPQHF. For the CDR3, the DNA is TGTGCCAGCAGCGGGGGCCCCGGGGGGAGCAATCAGCCCCAGCATTTT.